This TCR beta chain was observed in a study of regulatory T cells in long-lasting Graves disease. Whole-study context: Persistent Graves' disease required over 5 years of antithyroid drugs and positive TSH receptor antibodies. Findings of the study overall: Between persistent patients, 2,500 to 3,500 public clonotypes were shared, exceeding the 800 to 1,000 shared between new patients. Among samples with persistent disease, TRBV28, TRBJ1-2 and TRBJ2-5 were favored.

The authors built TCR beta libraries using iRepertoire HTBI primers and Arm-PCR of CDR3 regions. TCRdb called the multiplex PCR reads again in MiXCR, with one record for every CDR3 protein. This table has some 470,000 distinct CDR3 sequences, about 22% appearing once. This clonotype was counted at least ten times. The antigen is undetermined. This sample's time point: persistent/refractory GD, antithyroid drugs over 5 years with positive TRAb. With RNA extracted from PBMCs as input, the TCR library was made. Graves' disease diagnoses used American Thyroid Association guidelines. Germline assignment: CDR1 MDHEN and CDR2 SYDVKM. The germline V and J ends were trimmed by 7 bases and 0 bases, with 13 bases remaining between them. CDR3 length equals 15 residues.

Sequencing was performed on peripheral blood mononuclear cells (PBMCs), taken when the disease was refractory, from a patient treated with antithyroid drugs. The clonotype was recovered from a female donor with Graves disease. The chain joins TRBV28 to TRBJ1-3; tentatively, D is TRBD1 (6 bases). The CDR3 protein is CASTPQGGSGNTIYF. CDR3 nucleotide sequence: TGTGCCAGCACGCCACAGGGAGGCTCTGGAAACACCATATATTTT.